Listed here is a single T cell receptor (beta chain). The CDR3 extends over 19 amino acids. Trimming cost V 4 bases and J 7 bases, with 29 bases left between them. Germline V gives CDR1 LGHDT, CDR2 YNNKEL (reference sequence). These data originate in a study of blood T cell repertoires in COVID-19. Study details: Specimens from acute and convalescent COVID-19 originated in the United States, Italy and Spain. In each case, the material was cDNA or gDNA derived from T cells, B-cell-depleted T cells, or PBMCs.

Measured with immunoSEQ multiplex PCR; TCRdb has only the in-frame clones, and not every one. Counted here are 350,000 to 550,000 clones, roughly 89% occurring once; the ten biggest clones make up 4% to 4.5%. The chain couples TRBV3-1 (or the pseudogene TRBV3-2) to TRBJ1-3; D ambiguous. The origin of this receptor is a woman aged 25 to 39 with acute or convalescent COVID-19. The sample was peripheral blood. The CDR3 is CASSPRLQKSPPLRNTIYF. Here the CDR3 DNA reads TGTGCCAGCAGCCCCAGACTTCAGAAAAGTCCTCCCCTGCGTAACACCATATATTTT.